Presented here are 27 T cell receptor beta chains from one specimen sequenced in a study of patients and donors after allogeneic stem cell transplantation. TCRdb redid the calling of the RT-PCR reads with MiXCR, one entry per CDR3 protein. The top ten clones hold 5% to 6.5% of a sample with about 960,000 distinct CDR3 sequences, about 20% of them seen once. Sequencing was performed on blood, either unsorted or a sorted T cell fraction (not recorded which). The receptors derive from a human donor who was either an allogeneic HSCT recipient or a stem cell or donor lymphocyte infusion donor (not recorded which). It is not recorded whose cells these are; they may come from a transplant donor.

The rearrangement uses TRBV6-2 or TRBV6-3 and TRBJ1-1, with D hard to call. Germline V gene data show CDR1 as MNHEY and CDR2 as SVGEGT. The CDR3 loop spans 15 amino acids. Deletions cut 3 bases from V and 5 bases from J, with 16 bases between. The CDR3 DNA reads TGTGCCAGCAGTTATAGTAGAGAGGTCGAGACTGAAGCTTTCTTT. It specifies CASSYSREVETEAFF.

The chain uses TRBV7-2 and TRBJ1-2; D might be TRBD1 (6 bases). Germline lookup yields CDR1 SGHTA and CDR2 FQGNSA. The CDR3 sequence is 15 residues long. The V and J ends lost 1 base and 6 bases respectively, with 15 bases between them. The CDR3, as DNA: TGTGCCAGCAGCTTAGGCCGGACAGTCCCCCATGGCTACACCTTC. This translates into CASSLGRTVPHGYTF. Filled out from reference TRBV7-2 and TRBJ1-2, the complete variable domain reads GAGVSQSPSNKVTEKGKDVELRCDPISGHTALYWYRQSLGQGLEFLIYFQGNSAPDKSGLPSDRFSAERTGGSVSTLTIQRTQQEDSAVYLCASSLGRTVPHGYTFGSGTRLTVV.

This clonotype was found many times. This chain links TRBV5-1 with TRBJ2-1, with D possibly matching TRBD2 (6 bases). Trimming pared 0 bases from V and 4 bases from J, leaving 11 bases between. This CDR3 has 15 amino acids. Germline assignment: CDR1 SGHRS and CDR2 YFSETQ. The CDR3 is CASSLEAGRYNEQFF. In DNA, the CDR3 is TGCGCCAGCAGCTTGGAGGCAGGGAGGTACAATGAGCAGTTCTTC.

The rearrangement links TRBV9 to TRBJ1-1; no clear D gene. This CDR3 region has 13 residues. Germline-derived CDR1 and CDR2 are SGDLS and YYNGEE. Trimming stripped 3 bases from V and 7 bases from J, with 13 bases between. The CDR3 region has the DNA TGTGCCAGCAGCGCGCAGTGGGCGGGTGAAGCTTTCTTT. This sequence encodes CASSAQWAGEAFF.

V gene TRBV13 combines with J gene TRBJ2-7; 11 bases are shared with TRBD2. Losses at the gene ends were 6 bases for V and 4 bases for J; bases not matched to a gene: 11. Looked up from germline, CDR1 is PRHDT and CDR2 is FYEKMQ (reference sequence). The CDR3 has 16 residues. This chain's CDR3 is CASRLLAGGPLYEQYF. In nucleotides, the CDR3 is TGTGCCAGCAGATTGCTAGCGGGGGGCCCTCTTTACGAGCAGTACTTC.

The chain carries TRBV20-1 and TRBJ2-1; 7 bases fit TRBD2. CDR1 and CDR2 from the germline V gene are DFQATT and SNEGSKA (reference sequence). The CDR3 is 13 amino acids. J gave up 6 bases and V 5 bases, and 7 bases lay outside the gene matches. The CDR3 DNA reads as TGCAGTGCTCATGGGCCGGGGGGCAATGAGCAGTTCTTC. Translation gives CSAHGPGGNEQFF.

The chain is built from TRBV12-3 or TRBV12-4 and TRBJ2-1; D possibly corresponds to TRBD2 (5 bases). The CDR3 covers 14 residues. V lost 8 bases, J lost 1 base, and 12 bases lay in between. CDR3 amino acids: CASGERKSYNEQFF. CDR3 in DNA: TGTGCCAGCGGGGAGCGGAAGTCCTACAATGAGCAGTTCTTC.

The chain links TRBV7-2 to TRBJ2-7; 11 bases map to TRBD1. V shed 2 bases, J shed 2 bases, and the junction held 8 bases outside the gene matches. CDR1 and CDR2 from the germline V gene are SGHTA and FQGNSA. The CDR3 is 17 residues long. The CDR3 loop is CASSLRTGGGTPYEQYF. The CDR3 DNA reads TGTGCCAGCAGCTTAAGGACAGGGGGCGGCACACCCTACGAGCAGTACTTC.

This clonotype was found a few times. The chain combines TRBV7-2 with TRBJ2-5; D may be TRBD1 (6 bases). This CDR3 has 15 residues. Between the trimmed V and J ends, which lost 5 bases and 0 bases, there was a span of 13 bases. Germline V CDR1 and CDR2: SGHTA, FQGNSA. The CDR3 region is CASSPQGLNQETQYF. Written as DNA, the CDR3 is TGTGCCAGCAGCCCACAGGGTCTAAACCAAGAGACCCAGTACTTC.

The chain carries TRBV9 and TRBJ2-1, with D perhaps assigned TRBD1 or TRBD2 (5 bases each). Germline CDR1 SGDLS, CDR2 YYNGEE. The CDR3 totals 15 residues. V shed 2 bases and J shed 5 bases, with 14 bases lying between them. The chain's CDR3 is CASSVTGTVDNEQFF. CDR3 nucleotide sequence: TGTGCCAGCAGCGTGACCGGGACGGTCGACAATGAGCAGTTCTTC.

The V gene is TRBV4-3, the J gene TRBJ2-3; perhaps D is TRBD1 or TRBD2 (5 bases each). CDR1 is LGHNA and CDR2 is YSLEER in the germline V gene. The V end lost 4 bases, the J end lost 6 bases, and 11 bases lay between the germline ends. The CDR3 spans 13 residues. In DNA, the CDR3 is TGCGCCAGCAGCCCTTTCCGGGGCGATACGCAGTATTTT. Encoded protein: CASSPFRGDTQYF.

This chain links TRBV29-1 with TRBJ1-2; possible D gene TRBD1, 5 bases. CDR1 is SQVTM, CDR2 ANQGSEA, per germline. CDR3 length equals 13 residues. With 7 bases removed from V and 3 bases from J, the gap between germline ends came to 15 bases. The CDR3 loop is CSGGTGDYYGYTF. For the CDR3, the DNA is TGCAGCGGAGGGACCGGGGATTACTATGGCTACACCTTC.

There are many counts of this clonotype. The CDR3 DNA reads as TGTGCCACCAGCAGAGGAGACCCAAACACAGATACGCAGTATTTT. Protein: CATSRGDPNTDTQYF. The genes are TRBV15 and TRBJ2-3; D unclear. CDR3 length: 15 residues. Germline V gives CDR1 LNHNV, CDR2 YYDKDF (reference sequence). V shed 1 base and J shed 2 bases, with 10 bases lying between them.

This clonotype has a count of ten or more. The chain combines TRBV12-3 or TRBV12-4 with TRBJ1-2, with D tentatively TRBD1 (6 bases). The CDR3 extends over 15 amino acids. V gave up 1 base and J gave up 4 bases, with 13 bases separating them. CDR3 amino acids: CASSLESGALYGYTF. The DNA of the CDR3 is TGTGCCAGCAGTTTAGAATCAGGGGCACTCTATGGCTACACCTTC.

Here the CDR3 reads CASSLAGGQGGYGYTF. CDR3 DNA sequence: TGTGCCAGCAGCTTAGCGGGGGGCCAGGGGGGCTATGGCTACACCTTC. The chain employs TRBV7-8 and TRBJ1-2, with 7 bases lining up with TRBD1. With V trimmed by 0 bases and J by 4 bases, 8 bases remained unmatched. CDR1 is SGHVS, CDR2 FQNEAQ, per germline. The CDR3 runs to 16 residues.

This clonotype has more than one count but fewer than ten. The chain uses TRBV12-3 or TRBV12-4 and TRBJ2-7, with D tentatively TRBD1 or TRBD2 (5 bases each). With 6 bases removed from V and 12 bases from J, the gap between germline ends came to 21 bases. This CDR3 contains 13 residues. As DNA, the CDR3 is TGTGCCAGCAGCCCCGGGACCGAATATACGGGGTACTTC. This encodes CASSPGTEYTGYF.

This clonotype was observed a handful of times. The rearrangement links TRBV12-3 or TRBV12-4 to TRBJ2-4; perhaps TRBD2 as D (5 bases). The CDR3 loop spans 16 amino acids. The V gene lost 5 bases and the J gene lost 0 bases, with 14 bases spanning the gap. The CDR3 DNA is TGTGCCAGCAGTAAATACCGGAGGCAAGCCAAAAACATTCAGTACTTC. Protein: CASSKYRRQAKNIQYF.

This clonotype has at least ten counts. The chain employs TRBV7-9 and TRBJ2-3; D ambiguous. CDR3 length: 14 residues. V lost 5 bases to trimming and J lost 0 bases, with 9 bases between them. Per the germline V gene, CDR1 is SEHNR and CDR2 is FQNEAQ (reference sequence). The CDR3 spells CASSRAASTDTQYF. The CDR3 DNA follows: TGTGCCAGCAGCAGAGCCGCTAGCACAGATACGCAGTATTTT.

This clonotype was counted many times. This chain connects TRBV12-3 or TRBV12-4 to TRBJ2-1, with TRBD2 as a possible D gene (7 bases). The CDR3 has 16 residues. Trimming pared 1 base from V and 7 bases from J, leaving 17 bases between. The CDR3: CASSLVGGGALNEQFF. The CDR3 bases are TGTGCCAGCAGTTTAGTTGGTGGGGGGGCCTTAAATGAGCAGTTCTTC.

The rearrangement joins TRBV7-9 to TRBJ2-7; a weak D match, TRBD1 (5 bases). CDR1 and CDR2 from the germline V gene are SEHNR and FQNEAQ (reference sequence). Trimming removed 6 bases at V and 4 bases at J, with 13 bases between. The CDR3 is 13 amino acids. CDR3 coding DNA: TGTGCCAGCAGGCCACCGACAGATTACGAGCAGTACTTC. This gives the protein CASRPPTDYEQYF.

Ten or more counts support this clonotype. The V and J genes are TRBV5-1 and TRBJ2-1, with D perhaps matching TRBD2 (5 bases). The CDR3 is 14 residues long. CDR1 is SGHRS and CDR2 is YFSETQ in the germline V gene. V was shortened by 4 bases and J by 8 bases, with 16 bases between the two germline ends. CDR3 sequence: CASSEGREFDEQFF. The CDR3 nucleotides are TGCGCCAGCAGCGAGGGAAGGGAGTTCGATGAGCAGTTCTTC.

The chain joins TRBV7-8 to TRBJ2-5; TRBD2 aligns across 13 bases. J lost 2 bases, V lost 5 bases, and 11 bases had no gene match. This CDR3 has 18 residues. The germline V gene encodes CDR1 SGHVS and CDR2 FQNEAQ. In DNA form, the CDR3 reads TGTGCCAGCAGCCGTAGGTGGTGGACTAGCGGGGGACAAGAGACCCAGTACTTC. Translated, it gives CASSRRWWTSGGQETQYF.

This chain joins TRBV7-9 and TRBJ2-5, with 7 bases matching TRBD2. The length of the CDR3 is 14 residues. Germline values: CDR1 SEHNR, CDR2 FQNEAQ (reference sequence). V shed 5 bases and J 5 bases; nucleotides not matched to a gene: 8. CDR3 sequence: CASSPGGYWETQYF. CDR3 coding DNA: TGTGCCAGCAGCCCCGGGGGGTATTGGGAGACCCAGTACTTC.

Ten or more counts support this clonotype. The J gene is TRBJ2-7, the V gene TRBV7-9; D is unclear. The V gene lost 0 bases and the J gene lost 6 bases, with 9 bases spanning the gap. CDR1 SEHNR and CDR2 FQNEAQ come from the germline V gene (reference sequence). The length of the CDR3 is 13 residues. The CDR3 loop reads CASSLAGAIEQYF. The CDR3, as DNA: TGTGCCAGCAGCTTAGCGGGTGCGATCGAGCAGTACTTC.

For this clonotype: A much larger clone sits a single nucleotide away, making a read error possible. The gene calls are TRBV7-3 and TRBJ2-7; TRBD1 aligns across 9 bases. Germline V gene data show CDR1 as SGHTA and CDR2 as FQGTGA. Germline trimming cut 5 bases from V and 4 bases from J; bases unmatched to any gene: 3. This CDR3 contains 13 residues. This CDR3 is CASSAGTGYEQYF. DNA of the CDR3: TGTGCCAGCAGCGCCGGGACAGGGTACGAGCAGTACTTC.

This sequence joins TRBV6-1 and TRBJ2-7; D possibly uses TRBD1 or TRBD2 (5 bases each). The V end was cut by 2 bases, the J end by 2 bases, with 10 bases between. The CDR3 extends over 14 amino acids. Per the germline V gene, CDR1 is MNHNS and CDR2 is SASEGT. As DNA, the CDR3 is TGTGCCAGCAGTGAAATCTGGGGACCCTACGAGCAGTACTTC. This translates into CASSEIWGPYEQYF.

This clonotype showed up just a few times. The V gene is TRBV12-3 or TRBV12-4, the J gene TRBJ1-3, with 11 bases fitting TRBD1. This CDR3 has 16 residues. The V gene end was trimmed by 10 bases and the J gene end by 1 base; junction bases not matched to a gene: 9. The CDR3 DNA sequence: TGTGCCACCATGGGACAGGGGGGTATATCTGGAAACACCATATATTTT. Translation: CATMGQGGISGNTIYF.